These 25 T cell receptor beta chains were sequenced from one sample in a study of monozygotic twins with inflammatory bowel disease (dated by TCRdb to between 2017 and 2020). Library preparation employed 5' RACE. The sequencer was an Illumina HiSeq 2500. TCRdb reprocessed the reads and provides one entry for every CDR3 protein sequence; no DNA is given. The sample table holds about 160,000 distinct CDR3 sequences. The ten largest clones represent 2% to 3% of the sample. Sequencing input: blood. All receptors derive from a human donor with ulcerative colitis or Crohn's disease, or a healthy co-twin of an affected twin (not recorded which).

V usage is TRBV6-7 and J usage is TRBJ2-1; TCRdb proposes TRBD2, but this gene call is untestable without DNA. TRBV6-7 is marked as an open reading frame, function uncertain. This CDR3 region has 16 residues. The CDR3 spells CASSDPQRRGYNEQFF.

This chain links TRBV7-9 with TRBJ1-5. The CDR3 covers 13 residues. Germline V CDR1 and CDR2: SEHNR, FQNEAQ (reference sequence). The CDR3 protein is CASSLDGNQPQHF.

The genes are TRBV5-4 and TRBJ1-5; TCRdb's D gene call, TRBD1, goes unchecked for lack of DNA. Germline-derived CDR1 and CDR2 are SGHNT and YYREEE (reference sequence). The CDR3 spans 15 residues. CDR3 residues: CASSLTGDGNQPQHF.

V usage is TRBV5-1 and J usage is TRBJ2-1; TCRdb gives TRBD2 as the D gene, but with no DNA this cannot be confirmed. Germline CDR1 SGHRS, CDR2 YFSETQ. The CDR3 runs 18 residues. The CDR3: CASSSGTSGGGDYNEQFF.

This chain joins TRBV9 and TRBJ1-2; the D call of TRBD1 rests on TCRdb alone, since no DNA is present to check it. The germline gives CDR1 SGDLS, CDR2 YYNGEE. The CDR3 has 13 residues. The CDR3 loop reads CASSVGLSYGYTF.

The chain is built from TRBV5-1 and TRBJ2-7. The CDR3 sequence is 12 residues long. In germline, CDR1 is SGHRS, CDR2 YFSETQ. The CDR3 spells CASSRGAYEQYF.

The rearrangement joins TRBV10-3 to TRBJ2-6; the TCRdb D gene call, TRBD1, has no DNA to confirm it. Germline assignment: CDR1 ENHRY and CDR2 SYGVKD. The length of the CDR3 is 18 residues. This CDR3 reads CAISEKGDRPAGANVLTF.

The J gene is TRBJ2-3, the V gene TRBV6-2 or TRBV6-3; with no DNA, the TCRdb D assignment of TRBD2 cannot be verified. Germline V gives CDR1 MNHEY, CDR2 SVGEGT. The CDR3 runs 11 residues. The CDR3 is CASIASDTQYF.

The chain employs TRBV18 and TRBJ2-1; the TCRdb call, TRBD2, lacks DNA for checking. This CDR3 contains 15 residues. The germline CDR1 and CDR2 sequences are KGHSH and LQKENI. CDR3 sequence: CASSPGLAGDNEQFF. The variable domain in full, with the rest retrieved from reference TRBV18 and TRBJ2-1, is NAGVMQNPRHLVRRRGQEARLRCSPMKGHSHVYWYRQLPEEGLKFMVYLQKENIIDESGMPKERFSAEFPKEGPSILRIQQVVRGDSAAYFCASSPGLAGDNEQFFGPGTRLTVL.

The rearrangement links TRBV7-2 to TRBJ1-5; without DNA, the TCRdb call of TRBD1 cannot be checked. CDR1 and CDR2 from the germline V gene are SGHTA and FQGNSA. This CDR3 is 14 amino acids long. The CDR3 sequence: CASSSDSFNQPQHF.

This sequence joins TRBV20-1 and TRBJ2-1. The CDR3 covers 16 residues. CDR1 and CDR2 from the germline V gene are DFQATT and SNEGSKA (reference sequence). CDR3 in amino acids: CSAREDGLGLYNEQFF.

The rearrangement joins TRBV12-3 or TRBV12-4 to TRBJ2-2; TCRdb indicates TRBD2, and absent DNA this call remains unverified. CDR3 length: 16 amino acids. The CDR3 here is CASRPLAGGNTGELFF.

The chain combines TRBV6-5 with TRBJ2-1; TCRdb calls TRBD2, which cannot be checked without DNA. The CDR3 has 15 residues. Germline CDR1 MNHEY, CDR2 SVGAGI. CDR3 region: CASSYGTSGYNEQFF.

The chain joins TRBV6-5 to TRBJ2-1; as DNA is missing, the TRBD2 call by TCRdb cannot be tested. The CDR3 has 15 residues. Germline CDR1 is MNHEY and CDR2 is SVGAGI. CDR3 sequence reads: CASSSHSGGGGEQFF.

The chain joins TRBV27 to TRBJ2-7; TCRdb reports TRBD1, a call that lacks DNA to check it against. Germline V CDR1 and CDR2: MNHEY, SMNVEV (reference sequence). This CDR3 has 13 residues. The CDR3: CASSLKGGYEQYF.

The J gene is TRBJ2-7, the V gene TRBV7-2; the TRBD1 assignment by TCRdb is unverifiable without DNA. Germline V CDR1 and CDR2: SGHTA, FQGNSA. The CDR3 runs 15 residues. CDR3 residues: CASSSRQGAVYEQYF.

The chain is built from TRBV10-3 and TRBJ2-7; TCRdb designates TRBD1, a call that cannot be tested without DNA. Germline CDR1 and CDR2: ENHRY and SYGVKD. The CDR3 is made up of 13 amino acids. CDR3 sequence: CAISGQQGKEEYF.

The chain couples TRBV2 to TRBJ1-3; the TCRdb D gene call, TRBD1, has no DNA to confirm it. Germline V CDR1 and CDR2: SNHLY, FYNNEI. The CDR3 is 15 amino acids. CDR3 sequence: CASSGAGTGGNTIYF. The whole variable domain, filled in from reference TRBV2 and TRBJ1-3, reads EPEVTQTPSHQVTQMGQEVILRCVPISNHLYFYWYRQILGQKVEFLVSFYNNEISEKSEIFDDQFSVERPDGSNFTLKIRSTKLEDSAMYFCASSGAGTGGNTIYFGEGSWLTVV.

The V call is TRBV20-1, the J call TRBJ1-5. Per germline, CDR1 DFQATT and CDR2 SNEGSKA (reference sequence). The CDR3 is 12 residues long. The CDR3 reads CSAKTENQPQHF.

J is TRBJ1-6 and V is TRBV10-2. The CDR3 covers 14 residues. CDR1 and CDR2 (germline): WSHSY, SAAADI. The CDR3 sequence: CASTNSGYNSPLHF.

The rearrangement uses TRBV6-1 and TRBJ1-2; TCRdb outputs TRBD1, but without DNA this stays unchecked. Germline V gives CDR1 MNHNS, CDR2 SASEGT. The CDR3 contains 14 residues. CDR3 amino acids: CATLWGQGNFGYTF.

The rearrangement uses TRBV15 and TRBJ1-5; the TRBD1 assignment by TCRdb is unverifiable without DNA. The CDR3 spans 13 residues. The germline V gene has CDR1 LNHNV and CDR2 YYDKDF (reference sequence). CDR3 sequence: CATSRGPGQAQHF. Drawing the rest from reference TRBV15 and TRBJ1-5, the complete variable domain is DAMVIQNPRYQVTQFGKPVTLSCSQTLNHNVMYWYQQKSSQAPKLLFHYYDKDFNNEADTPDNFQSRRPNTSFCFLDIRSPGLGDTAMYLCATSRGPGQAQHFGDGTRLSIL.

This rearrangement joins TRBV20-1 to TRBJ2-6. The length of the CDR3 is 13 residues. Germline-derived CDR1 and CDR2 are DFQATT and SNEGSKA (reference sequence). CDR3 amino acids: CSALRTGANVLTF.

The chain joins TRBV9 to TRBJ2-1; TCRdb returns TRBD2, unconfirmable since there is no DNA. Germline-derived CDR1 and CDR2 are SGDLS and YYNGEE. The CDR3 spans 19 residues. CDR3 region: CASSIGGGAGGSSYNEQFF.

The chain uses TRBV20-1 and TRBJ2-2. The CDR3 consists of 11 residues. Germline-derived CDR1 and CDR2 are DFQATT and SNEGSKA (reference sequence). This CDR3 reads CSTDAFGELFF.